Each of the 16 T cell receptor beta chains below was sequenced from the same sample in a study of Graves' ophthalmopathy and Graves' hyperthyroidism. Amplification of the TCR beta CDR3 regions used RNA transcripts (as template). The first round was an RT-PCR with HTBI primers, and the second round was a multiplex PCR. Each CDR3 protein gets one entry after TCRdb re-called the multiplex PCR reads with MiXCR. The sample contains 1 million to 1.3 million distinct CDR3 sequences, roughly 35% of which appear only once. The sequenced material came from peripheral blood or thyroid tissue (not recorded which). These TCRs come from an adult man with Graves' hyperthyroidism.

A note on this clonotype: Since no conserved phenylalanine or tryptophan closes the CDR3, a read error is the likely cause. No DNA is shown, since the ends of the CDR3 on it are uncertain; the CDR3 is the one TCRdb lists. The rearrangement uses TRBV15 and TRBJ2-5; TRBD2, the table's D call, was not compared with the DNA. From its first to its last residue, the CDR3 has 8 amino acids. Germline V gives CDR1 LNHNV, CDR2 YYDKDF (reference sequence). The CDR3 reads CATSRLAG.

The rearrangement uses TRBV20-1 and TRBJ2-7, with 9 nucleotides matching TRBD2. This CDR3 is 16 amino acids long. From germline, CDR1 is DFQATT and CDR2 SNEGSKA (reference sequence). Trimming took 0 bases from V and 0 from J; bases not matched to a gene: 6. As DNA, the CDR3 is TGCAGTGCTAGAGATTGGGCGGGAGGGGACTCCTACGAGCAGTACTTC. Its translation is CSARDWAGGDSYEQYF.

The chain couples TRBV7-8 to TRBJ2-7, with 8 bases lining up with TRBD1. The V segment lost 5 bases and the J segment 3 bases; nucleotides outside the gene matches: 9. The germline V gene has CDR1 SGHVS and CDR2 FQNEAQ. The CDR3 is made up of 15 amino acids. CDR3 bases: TGTGCCAGCAGCCATACAGGGGGTTACCTCTACGAGCAGTACTTC. Translated, it gives CASSHTGGYLYEQYF.

In this sample, this clonotype turned up many times. The CDR3 here is CASSSRDRLKLGYTF. DNA for the CDR3: TGTGCCAGCAGCTCACGGGACAGGCTGAAACTTGGCTACACCTTC. The V call is TRBV7-8, the J call TRBJ1-2, with 8 bases that match TRBD1. The V segment lost 4 bases and the J segment 7 bases; nucleotides outside the gene matches: 11. Germline V CDR1 and CDR2: SGHVS, FQNEAQ. CDR3 length equals 15 residues.

This clonotype was seen ten or more times. The J gene is TRBJ2-5, the V gene TRBV9; a possible D gene is TRBD2 (6 bases). V lost 2 bases, J lost 5 bases, and 19 bases lay in between. Germline CDR1 reads SGDLS; CDR2 reads YYNGEE. This CDR3 comprises 16 residues. The DNA of the CDR3 is TGTGCCAGCAGCGTCAACAGCAGGAGGGCCGGGGAGACCCAGTACTTC. Translation gives CASSVNSRRAGETQYF.

This clonotype occurred once. A clone one base away is much larger, so this may be a read error. CDR3 in DNA: TGTGCCAGCAGCGAGATCACCGGGGAGCTGGTTTTT. Its translation: CASSEITGELVF. The V gene is TRBV9, the J gene TRBJ2-2; D is perhaps TRBD2 (5 bases). The CDR3 consists of 12 residues. Germline CDR1 SGDLS, CDR2 YYNGEE.

There are many counts of this clonotype. This chain links TRBV14 with TRBJ1-6; 10 bases fit TRBD1. The J segment lost 10 bases and the V segment lost 1 base, leaving 10 bases of the junction unmatched. The CDR3 spans 17 residues. Germline loops: CDR1 SGHDN, CDR2 FVKESK. CDR3 residues: CASSQGIRDRGGSPLHF. The CDR3 DNA reads TGTGCCAGCAGCCAAGGAATCCGGGACAGGGGAGGCTCACCCCTCCACTTT. Full variable domain (remainder filled in from reference TRBV14 and TRBJ1-6): EAGVTQFPSHSVIEKGQTVTLRCDPISGHDNLYWYRRVMGKEIKFLLHFVKESKQDESGMPNNRFLAERTGGTYSTLKVQPAELEDSGVYFCASSQGIRDRGGSPLHFGNGTRLTVT.

V usage is TRBV28 and J usage is TRBJ2-5; the match to TRBD2 covers 9 bases. This CDR3 has 16 amino acids. Germline CDR1 is MDHEN and CDR2 is SYDVKM. V was clipped by 4 bases and J by 9 bases; unmatched bases: 15. In nucleotides, the CDR3 is TGTGCCAGCAGTTCGTCCGGGACTAGCAGCTTTGCATCCCAGTACTTC. Translation: CASSSSGTSSFASQYF.

The chain has TRBV29-1 and TRBJ2-7, with D uncertain. The germline gives CDR1 SQVTM, CDR2 ANQGSEA. This CDR3 spans 11 amino acids. The V end was cut by 7 bases, the J end by 3 bases, with 10 bases between. For the CDR3, the DNA is TGCAGCGCTTTCGACTTCTACGAGCAGTACTTC. Protein product: CSAFDFYEQYF.

This clonotype was seen repeatedly, ten times or more. CDR3 residues: CASSLERQKETQYF. CDR3 DNA: TGTGCCAGCAGCTTAGAACGGCAGAAAGAGACCCAGTACTTC. This chain connects TRBV7-9 to TRBJ2-5; D is unclear. The germline V gene encodes CDR1 SEHNR and CDR2 FQNEAQ (reference sequence). V shed 1 base and J shed 3 bases, with 9 bases lying between them. The CDR3 has 14 amino acids.

This chain connects TRBV7-9 to TRBJ1-1; TRBD1 matches 8 bases. The CDR3 has 14 amino acids. Germline CDR1 is SEHNR and CDR2 is FQNEAQ (reference sequence). V lost 5 bases, J lost 4 bases, and 6 bases stayed unmatched. The CDR3 bases are TGTGCCAGCAGCCACGGACAGGGTCGCACTGAAGCTTTCTTT. The encoded protein is CASSHGQGRTEAFF. Using reference TRBV7-9 and TRBJ1-1 for the parts outside the CDR3, the full variable domain is DTGVSQNPRHKITKRGQNVTFRCDPISEHNRLYWYRQTLGQGPEFLTYFQNEAQLEKSRLLSDRFSAERPKGSFSTLEIQRTEQGDSAMYLCASSHGQGRTEAFFGQGTRLTVV.

This clonotype was recorded many times. This chain uses TRBV7-9 with TRBJ1-1; D gene unclear. The germline gives CDR1 SEHNR, CDR2 FQNEAQ (reference sequence). Trimming stripped 5 bases from V and 1 base from J, with 11 bases between. The CDR3 sequence is 14 residues long. The DNA of the CDR3 is TGTGCCAGCAGCCCCGACGGAAGGAACACTGAAGCTTTCTTT. Its protein product is CASSPDGRNTEAFF.

V is TRBV7-2 and J is TRBJ1-2, with 11 bases identical to TRBD1. The V segment lost 1 base and the J segment 6 bases; nucleotides outside the gene matches: 10. CDR3 size: 17 residues. Germline CDR1 SGHTA, CDR2 FQGNSA. CDR3 protein: CASSLVRGTGGMDGYTF. CDR3 coding DNA: TGTGCCAGCAGCTTAGTACGGGGGACAGGGGGAATGGATGGCTACACCTTC.

In its sample, this clonotype was seen many times. In DNA form, the CDR3 reads TGTGCCAGCAGTTTTAAAATTTCGGCTTTCTTT. It is translated as CASSFKISAFF. The chain recombines TRBV12-3 or TRBV12-4 with TRBJ1-1, with D unresolved. Trimming took off 3 bases at V and 11 bases at J, with 10 bases between the two ends. The length of the CDR3 is 11 residues.

Here the CDR3 reads CASSPLGSNYGYTF. CDR3 DNA: TGTGCCAGCAGCCCTTTGGGCAGTAACTATGGCTACACCTTC. V usage is TRBV14 and J usage is TRBJ1-2; no definite D call. V shed 4 bases and J shed 1 base, with 10 bases lying between them. Germline V lookup: CDR1 SGHDN, CDR2 FVKESK. The CDR3 length is 14 residues.

This clonotype has just a few counts. The rearrangement joins TRBV19 to TRBJ2-2; 8 bases align to TRBD1. The CDR3 runs to 19 residues. The trim removed 10 bases at V and 3 bases at J, leaving 22 bases unmatched. Germline CDR1 is LNHDA and CDR2 is SQIVND (reference sequence). The CDR3, as DNA: TGTGCCAATACCACAAAGAGTCGGTGGGGGACAGGATACACCGGGGAGCTGTTTTTT. Amino acids: CANTTKSRWGTGYTGELFF. Full variable domain (rest looked up from reference TRBV19 and TRBJ2-2): DGGITQSPKYLFRKEGQNVTLSCEQNLNHDAMYWYRQDPGQGLRLIYYSQIVNDFQKGDIAEGYSVSREKKESFPLTVTSAQKNPTAFYLCANTTKSRWGTGYTGELFFGEGSRLTVL.